These T cell receptor beta chains were read from a single sample in a study of cytomegalovirus exposure and HLA in healthy donors. Data came from immunoSEQ multiplex PCR; TCRdb stores just in-frame clones and leaves some out. The table shows over 150,000 clones, with approximately 76% occurring only once. The sample taken for sequencing was PBMCs. These receptors were taken from a man in his 60s in good health and CMV-seronegative. Both conserved end residues are part of each CDR3. A D gene is named only where the DNA matches it firmly. Clone size, where shown, is once, few, many, or a class for clones that have expanded.

clone size	V gene	D gene	J gene	CDR3 DNA	CDR3 protein
.	TRBV7-2	TRBD1	TRBJ1-2	TGTGCCAGTACAGGGGGCGGAAACTATGGCTACACCTTC	CASTGGGNYGYTF
.	TRBV11-2	.	TRBJ1-3	TGTGCCAGCAGACCAAACCCGGGACACGACTCTGGAAACACCATATATTTT	CASRPNPGHDSGNTIYF
.	TRBV7-8	.	TRBJ2-7	TGTGCCAGCAGCTTCACAGGGTTGCGAGAGCAGTACTTC	CASSFTGLREQYF
once	TRBV2	.	TRBJ1-6	TGTGCCAGCAGTCCAGGGATGGGTTCACCCCTCCACTTT	CASSPGMGSPLHF
.	TRBV18	.	TRBJ2-7	TGTGCCAGCTCACCTAACGTACTAGCCTACGAGCAGTACTTC	CASSPNVLAYEQYF
.	TRBV9	TRBD2	TRBJ2-3	TGTGCCAGCAGCGCCGCCGGGACTAGAGGCACAGATACGCAGTATTTT	CASSAAGTRGTDTQYF
.	TRBV5-5	TRBD2	TRBJ2-3	TGTGCCAGCAGCTTCTTGGCGGGAGGCACAGATACGCAGTATTTT	CASSFLAGGTDTQYF
.	TRBV2	TRBD2	TRBJ2-7	TGTGCCCGGGAGCTAGCGGGAGGAGAGCAGTACTTC	CARELAGGEQYF
.	TRBV19	.	TRBJ1-1	TGTGCCAGTAGTATCGCGGGCACACGATATGAAGCTTTCTTT	CASSIAGTRYEAFF
few	TRBV6-1	TRBD2	TRBJ2-2	TGTGCCAGCAGTGAGGTAGCGGGCGACACCGGGGAGCTGTTTTTT	CASSEVAGDTGELFF
.	TRBV7-9	TRBD1	TRBJ1-2	TGTGCCAGCAGCTTAGGGGCCGGACAGGGGGACGGCTACACCTTC	CASSLGAGQGDGYTF
few	TRBV28	.	TRBJ2-1	TGTGCCAGCAGGTCTTCAACTGATATGATTTTCAATGAGCAGTTCTTC	CASRSSTDMIFNEQFF
few	TRBV30	.	TRBJ1-1	TGTGCCTGGATGAGAGACATGAACACTGAAGCTTTCTTT	CAWMRDMNTEAFF
.	TRBV7-6	TRBD2	TRBJ2-1	TGTGCCAGCACCCCGGGGGGGCCCTACAATGAGCAGTTCTTC	CASTPGGPYNEQFF
.	TRBV28	.	TRBJ2-7	TGTGCCAGCTCCCCAGGCTGGGGCAGGGGCTACGAGCAGTACTTC	CASSPGWGRGYEQYF
.	TRBV7-2	.	TRBJ1-1	TGTGCCAGCAGACAAGGTTCAGGGATGAACACTGAAGCTTTCTTT	CASRQGSGMNTEAFF
.	TRBV6-6	.	TRBJ1-2	TGTGCCAGCAGTTACGCGACAGGAGACGGCTATGGCTACACCTTC	CASSYATGDGYGYTF
.	TRBV27	.	TRBJ2-7	TGTGCCAGCAGTTTATCGGACAGCCTCCGCCCCTACGAGCAGTACTTC	CASSLSDSLRPYEQYF
once	TRBV10-3	TRBD2	TRBJ2-5	TGTGCCTCCCGAGACAGCGGGGGCCAAGAGACCCAGTACTTC	CASRDSGGQETQYF
.	TRBV7-6	TRBD1	TRBJ1-3	TGTGCCAGCAGCTTAGCGGGGACAGATGGAAACACCATATATTTT	CASSLAGTDGNTIYF
.	TRBV5-5	.	TRBJ1-5	TGTGCCAGCAGCGCAGGGGCTGGAAATAGCAATCAGCCCCAGCATTTT	CASSAGAGNSNQPQHF
.	TRBV30	TRBD2	TRBJ2-7	TGTGCCTGGACTCCCGGACTAGCGGGAGCCTACGAGCAGTACTTC	CAWTPGLAGAYEQYF
.	TRBV9	TRBD2	TRBJ2-3	TGTGCCAGCAGCGGTAGCGGGGGGGGCACCGGCAGGCAGTATTTT	CASSGSGGGTGRQYF
.	TRBV2	TRBD2	TRBJ2-1	TGTGCCAGCAGTCGGCGGGAGGGCCGATACAATGAGCAGTTCTTC	CASSRREGRYNEQFF
once	TRBV28	.	TRBJ1-4	TGTGCCAGCAGTACTCCAGGAAAGAGGGCGGAAAAACTGTTTTTT	CASSTPGKRAEKLFF
once	TRBV10-1	.	TRBJ2-3	TGCGCCAGCAGTGAAAGCGGAAGCACAGATACGCAGTATTTT	CASSESGSTDTQYF
.	TRBV6-6	.	TRBJ2-7	TGTGCCAGCTCTAGTACCTACGAGCAGTACTTC	CASSSTYEQYF
.	TRBV2	TRBD2	TRBJ2-2	TGTGCCACCCGTGAAGGGTTAGCGGGAGGTTCCGGGGAGCTGTTTTTT	CATREGLAGGSGELFF
.	TRBV9	TRBD2	TRBJ2-5	TGTGCCAGCAGCTTAACGATTGGGGGGACTAGGTCCTTTTTGGAGGAGACCCAGTACTTC	CASSLTIGGTRSFLEETQYF